This T cell receptor (beta chain) was sequenced in a study of tumor-infiltrating lymphocytes in localized non-small cell lung cancer. The study's findings and limits: Each assay used a separate piece of the same tissue. Only some patients had TCR sequencing, depending on available tissue.

The assay was immunoSEQ multiplex PCR, and TCRdb's table has in-frame clones only and misses some. The table lists approximately 6,200 clones, around 80% of them singletons. CDR3 size: 16 residues. The germline V gene has CDR1 SGHKS and CDR2 YYEKEE (reference sequence). The V and J ends lost 4 bases and 8 bases, in that order; junction bases with no gene match: 14. This clone showed up just a few times. No antigen is known for it. V usage is TRBV5-5 and J usage is TRBJ1-4; TRBD1 matches at 7 bases. This sequence was found in a human donor with non-small cell lung cancer. Sequenced material: uninvolved lung tissue not adjacent to the tumor. CDR3 in amino acids: CASSVTAQGVEEKLFF. CDR3 in DNA: TGTGCCAGCAGCGTAACCGCCCAGGGGGTTGAAGAAAAACTGTTTTTT.